This entry describes one TCR beta chain. Its binding antigen is unknown. No base quality values were provided; no much bigger clone lies one nucleotide off. TCR CDR3 regions were amplified from genomic DNA by multiplex PCR using the deep immunoSEQ assay. For each cell subset, the extracted genomic DNA was distributed evenly across all wells of several immunoSEQ 96-well plates, and each plate served as one replicate. For sorted subsets, each replicate PCR was loaded with about 200 ng genomic DNA, equivalent to 30,000 or so T cell genomes. Purified libraries were measured with a Qubit 3.0 fluorometer, size-checked on a Bioanalyzer 2100, and measured again with the KAPA Library Quantification kit. Every immunoSEQ 96-well plate was sequenced on a dedicated single-read 150-cycle Illumina NextSeq 550 flow cell. The paper's data handling went like this. Because the immunoSEQ output held only junctional sequences and lacked quality scores, the filtering could not match the filtering applied to full-length reads. Sequences were annotated with PyIR, a Python wrapper for IgBLAST v1.9, using IMGT germline references to assign V/J genes and CDR3. Reads with weak V/J assignments (E-value above 1e-6), missing CDR3, stop codons, out-of-frame junctions, or ambiguous translated residues were removed. V3J clonotypes were defined as sequences sharing an identical inferred V gene, J gene, and CDR3 amino acid sequence. The percentage overlap between two repertoires was calculated by dividing the number of shared unique clonotypes by the size of the smaller repertoire. RTK rarefaction, the Chao1 estimator, and Recon v2.1 estimates of unobserved clonotypes were used to assess repertoire richness. OLGA was used to compute generation probabilities for all TCRbeta clonotypes that the gDNA method yielded from a handful of donors. Sourced from immuneACCESS, this table was stored by TCRdb with only in-frame sequences that have V and J called. A share of the clones is absent; for the studies checked, an unresolved V gene accounts for under half, and the remainder has no known explanation. V, J and clone size were drawn from that table, and D and trimming were deduced from the DNA. The sample table shows millions of clones, and approximately 93% are seen once. 0.3% to 0.4% of the sample rests with the top ten.

Healthy HIV-negative adults with no recently reported acute infections or vaccinations were included as donors. Every donor was a Caucasian adult living in Nashville, Tennessee, USA. Magnetic negative selection was used to enrich CD4+ T cells, after which naive cells were positively selected on CD45RA and the negative fraction became the memory subset. After blood collection by leukapheresis, PBMCs were isolated using Ficoll-Histopaque density gradient centrifugation and then cryopreserved in the vapor phase of liquid nitrogen. Analytical flow cytometry was used to check the purity and quantity of every magnetically sorted T cell population. From each sorted fraction, genomic DNA was isolated and quantified by UV absorbance on a Nanodrop 2000c. The germline V gene provides CDR1 SGHTA and CDR2 FQGNSA. The CDR3 has 13 amino acids, counting the end cysteine and phenylalanine. The kept DNA is CDR3 alone, 39 bases in frame from the first base. The junction carries 8 bases between V and J, which are trimmed by 1 base and 5 bases respectively.

This sample is part of a study of shared clonotypes between healthy human individuals (dated by TCRdb to 2019 to 2021). Broadly, across the study: Three men and a couple of women, aged 18 to 49 years, made up the cohort. For each donor, three plates each were used for CD4 naive and CD4 memory, two plates were used for CD8 naive, and one plate was used for CD8 memory. Blood TCR repertoires of about five healthy adults were deeply sequenced to estimate repertoire size and the extent of clonotype sharing between individuals. Different laboratories and diverse techniques were used to prepare libraries and sequence TCR repertoires, to increase sequencing depth and limit assay-specific biases. Each donor's leukapheresis produced roughly between roughly 0.9 and 9 billion PBMCs. Study-wide conclusions, independent of this receptor: The small number of donors limited the genetic and exposure-history diversity represented. Based on pairwise subsampling, the degree of clonotype sharing among donors was expected to be affected by sequencing depth. Sampling was restricted to blood, and TCR repertoires in tissues likely differ from the TCR repertoires found in blood. When several donors were compared, the shared fraction of clonotypes was roughly 5% for naive CD4, around 3.5% for naive CD8, 2% to 2.5% for memory CD4, and 0.4% for memory CD8. Rarefaction of sorted-subset datasets indicated incomplete sequencing despite the large sequencing depth. Estimated clonotype richness was generally larger for naive than for memory subsets. Clonotypes shared by all four sorted-subset donors showed higher generation probabilities than non-shared clonotypes.

The rearranged segments are TRBV7-2 and TRBJ1-1; no D gene call is confident. The sample taken for sequencing was naive CD4+ T cells from PBMCs. The intended sense of this specimen's cell subset or site label: CD45RA+ positively selected. The sequence was collected from a man younger than 30 in good health. Some clones in this sample may be carry-over from other donors' samples. The nucleotide sequence reads TGTGCCAGCAGCTTAGGGCGTCCGACTGAAGCTTTCTTT. Its coded protein is CASSLGRPTEAFF. The full variable domain, completed from the reference TRBV7-2 and TRBJ1-1 proteins outside the CDR3, reads GAGVSQSPSNKVTEKGKDVELRCDPISGHTALYWYRQSLGQGLEFLIYFQGNSAPDKSGLPSDRFSAERTGGSVSTLTIQRTQQEDSAVYLCASSLGRPTEAFFGQGTRLTVV.